The next 3 T cell receptor beta chains were all read from a single sample in a study of beta chain features in type 1 diabetes. Whole-study results and caveats: Significant though moderate, a shortening of TCRB CDR3s appeared in all four CD4+ subsets of Type 1 diabetes patients.

No antigen is known for these receptors. Expressed TCRB transcripts were sequenced, since all the RNA that had been isolated was reverse transcribed. The table came from immunoSEQ multiplex PCR; TCRdb's copy has only in-frame clones and leaves some out. This sample has approximately 730,000 clones, with roughly 12% found just once. Sequencing used naive CD4+ T cells from blood. The receptors come from a man aged 18-30 years with type 1 diabetes.

The chain recombines TRBV25-1 with TRBJ1-5, with TRBD1 as a possible D gene (5 bases). V was pared by 2 bases and J by 5 bases, with 10 bases between. The germline V gene encodes CDR1 MGHDK and CDR2 SYGVNS. The CDR3 is 14 amino acids. The CDR3 DNA is TGTGCCAGCAGTGAAGGAGGGACTTATCAGCCCCAGCATTTT. Translation gives CASSEGGTYQPQHF.

The chain combines TRBV5-6 with TRBJ2-7; TRBD1 matches at 8 bases. There are 16 residues in the CDR3. V shed 0 bases, J shed 2 bases, and the junction held 7 bases outside the gene matches. Germline values: CDR1 SGHDT, CDR2 YYEEEE. The CDR3 region has the DNA TGTGCCAGCAGCTTGGGGACAGGGTCCGGGCCCTACGAGCAGTACTTC. This translates into CASSLGTGSGPYEQYF. The full variable domain, completed using reference TRBV5-6 and TRBJ2-7, is DAGVTQSPTHLIKTRGQQVTLRCSPKSGHDTVSWYQQALGQGPQFIFQYYEEEERQRGNFPDRFSGHQFPNYSSELNVNALLLGDSALYLCASSLGTGSGPYEQYFGPGTRLTVT.

In its sample, this clone was seen a few times. The chain has TRBV5-4 and TRBJ2-1; D is undetermined. Trimming took off 4 bases at V and 5 bases at J, with 10 bases between the two ends. The CDR3 has 13 residues. CDR1 and CDR2 from the germline V gene are SGHNT and YYREEE (reference sequence). CDR3 nucleotides: TGTGCCAGCAGCCACCCCGTTAACAATGAGCAGTTCTTC. This translates into CASSHPVNNEQFF.